Following are 2 T cell receptor beta chains from one sample sequenced in a study of cytomegalovirus exposure and HLA in healthy donors. 13 Jbeta primers and 60 Vbeta primers were used for the PCR. Generated by immunoSEQ multiplex PCR, the TCRdb table keeps only in-frame clones and is missing some. Of roughly 200,000 clones listed, 80% to 90% are singletons. Sequenced input: PBMCs. All receptors come from a woman between 18 and 29 years old in good health and CMV-seronegative.

This chain links TRBV30 with TRBJ2-7, with TRBD1 identical over 7 bases. The germline V gene encodes CDR1 GTSNPN and CDR2 SVGIG (reference sequence). The CDR3 has 13 residues. The ends lost 5 bases at V and 3 bases at J; junction bases unmatched: 7. The CDR3 DNA is TGTGCCTGGGCGACAAGACAGGGCTACGAGCAGTACTTC. It codes for CAWATRQGYEQYF.

The chain combines TRBV5-1 with TRBJ2-1, with TRBD2 matching 9 bases. With V trimmed by 0 bases and J by 6 bases, 7 bases remained unmatched. This CDR3 contains 16 residues. Germline V gene lookup returns CDR1 SGHRS and CDR2 YFSETQ. The DNA for the CDR3 is TGCGCCAGCAGCTTGGGTCCCGCGGGAGGGACCAATGAGCAGTTCTTC. This encodes CASSLGPAGGTNEQFF.